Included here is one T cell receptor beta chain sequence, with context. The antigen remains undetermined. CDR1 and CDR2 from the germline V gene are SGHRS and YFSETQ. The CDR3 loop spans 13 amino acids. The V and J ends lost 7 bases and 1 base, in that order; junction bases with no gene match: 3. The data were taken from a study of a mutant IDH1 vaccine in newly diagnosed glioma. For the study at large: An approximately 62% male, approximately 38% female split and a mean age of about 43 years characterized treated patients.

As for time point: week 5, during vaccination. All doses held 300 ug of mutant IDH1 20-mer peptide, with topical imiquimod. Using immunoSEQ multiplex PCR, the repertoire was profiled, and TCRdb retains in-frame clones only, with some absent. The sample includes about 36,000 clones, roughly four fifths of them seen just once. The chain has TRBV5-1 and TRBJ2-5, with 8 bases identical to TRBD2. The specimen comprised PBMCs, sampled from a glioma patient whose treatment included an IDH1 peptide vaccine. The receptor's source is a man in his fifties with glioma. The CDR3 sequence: CASSSGFQETQYF. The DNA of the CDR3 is TGCGCCAGCTCTAGCGGGTTCCAAGAGACCCAGTACTTC. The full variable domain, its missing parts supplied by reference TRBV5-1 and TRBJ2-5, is KAGVTQTPRYLIKTRGQQVTLSCSPISGHRSVSWYQQTPGQGLQFLFEYFSETQRNKGNFPGRFSGRQFSNSRSEMNVSTLELGDSALYLCASSSGFQETQYFGPGTRLLVL.